These T cell receptor beta chains were read from a single sample in a study of shared clonotypes between healthy human individuals. Profiling relied on immunoSEQ multiplex PCR, and the TCRdb table lists in-frame clones only, not all of them. Of millions of clones in the sample, about 95% were seen once. Material: naive CD8+ T cells sorted from blood. The receptors shown here come from a man younger than 35 in good health. The CDR3 runs from the conserved cysteine through the conserved F or W. The order of the fields is clone size, J gene, V gene, D gene, CDR3 protein, CDR3 DNA. A D gene is named only where the DNA matches it firmly. Not every row has a clone size; where given, it reads once, few, many or a size class.

abundance: .; j_gene: TRBJ2-1; v_gene: TRBV27; d_gene: .; CDR3aa: CASSLVGNNEQFF; CDR3nt: TGTGCCAGCAGTTTGGTAGGGAACAATGAGCAGTTCTTC
abundance: .; j_gene: TRBJ2-7; v_gene: TRBV5-1; d_gene: .; CDR3aa: CASSLAGPGGSYEQYF; CDR3nt: TGCGCCAGCAGCTTGGCCGGGCCAGGGGGGTCCTACGAGCAGTACTTC
abundance: .; j_gene: TRBJ2-3; v_gene: TRBV7-6; d_gene: .; CDR3aa: CASSFFSTDTQYF; CDR3nt: TGTGCCAGCAGCTTTTTTAGCACAGATACGCAGTATTTT
abundance: .; j_gene: TRBJ1-5; v_gene: TRBV7-9; d_gene: .; CDR3aa: CASSPPDSPNQPQHF; CDR3nt: TGTGCCAGCAGCCCACCGGACAGTCCCAATCAGCCCCAGCATTTT
abundance: .; j_gene: TRBJ2-3; v_gene: TRBV15; d_gene: TRBD1; CDR3aa: CATSRVTGGTDTQYF; CDR3nt: TGTGCCACCAGCAGAGTTACAGGGGGCACAGATACGCAGTATTTT
abundance: .; j_gene: TRBJ2-7; v_gene: TRBV2; d_gene: .; CDR3aa: CASSVLGFYEQYF; CDR3nt: TGTGCCAGCAGTGTACTGGGGTTCTACGAGCAGTACTTC
abundance: .; j_gene: TRBJ2-5; v_gene: TRBV7-9; d_gene: .; CDR3aa: CASSFRDSETQYF; CDR3nt: TGTGCCAGCAGCTTTCGGGATTCGGAGACCCAGTACTTC
abundance: .; j_gene: TRBJ2-5; v_gene: TRBV25-1; d_gene: .; CDR3aa: CASSPENQETQYF; CDR3nt: TGTGCCAGCAGTCCAGAGAACCAAGAGACCCAGTACTTC
abundance: once; j_gene: TRBJ2-2; v_gene: TRBV19; d_gene: TRBD2; CDR3aa: CASSHRGGLYTGELFF; CDR3nt: TGTGCCAGTAGTCATCGCGGGGGGCTTTACACCGGGGAGCTGTTTTTT
abundance: .; j_gene: TRBJ1-2; v_gene: TRBV6-6; d_gene: .; CDR3aa: CASSYETVGYGYTF; CDR3nt: TGTGCCAGCAGTTACGAAACGGTCGGATATGGCTACACCTTC
abundance: .; j_gene: TRBJ1-5; v_gene: TRBV7-6; d_gene: .; CDR3aa: CASSLAPVISNQPQHF; CDR3nt: TGTGCCAGCAGCTTAGCCCCGGTCATCAGCAATCAGCCCCAGCATTTT
abundance: .; j_gene: TRBJ2-3; v_gene: TRBV30; d_gene: .; CDR3aa: CAWSFPGKLDTQYF; CDR3nt: TGTGCCTGGAGTTTCCCGGGAAAGCTTGATACGCAGTATTTT
abundance: .; j_gene: TRBJ2-6; v_gene: TRBV10-3; d_gene: TRBD1; CDR3aa: CAISGQGASGANVLTF; CDR3nt: TGTGCCATCAGCGGGCAGGGGGCTTCTGGGGCCAACGTCCTGACTTTC
abundance: .; j_gene: TRBJ1-3; v_gene: TRBV5-6; d_gene: .; CDR3aa: CASSLESLGNTIYF; CDR3nt: TGTGCCAGCAGCTTGGAGTCGTTGGGAAACACCATATATTTT
abundance: .; j_gene: TRBJ1-6; v_gene: TRBV27; d_gene: TRBD1; CDR3aa: CASTYRGGNSPLHF; CDR3nt: TGTGCCAGCACCTACAGGGGAGGCAATTCACCCCTCCACTTT
abundance: .; j_gene: TRBJ2-7; v_gene: TRBV27; d_gene: .; CDR3aa: CASSFLGTSSSYEQYF; CDR3nt: TGTGCCAGCAGTTTTCTGGGAACCTCCAGCTCCTACGAGCAGTACTTC
abundance: .; j_gene: TRBJ2-1; v_gene: TRBV9; d_gene: TRBD1; CDR3aa: CASSVGTGNEQFF; CDR3nt: TGTGCCAGCAGCGTTGGGACAGGCAATGAGCAGTTCTTC
abundance: .; j_gene: TRBJ2-5; v_gene: TRBV5-4; d_gene: .; CDR3aa: CASSLSETETQYF; CDR3nt: TGTGCCAGCAGCTTGTCAGAAACGGAGACCCAGTACTTC
abundance: .; j_gene: TRBJ1-6; v_gene: TRBV6-6; d_gene: .; CDR3aa: CASSWRGEASPLHF; CDR3nt: TGTGCCAGCAGTTGGCGGGGGGAAGCTTCACCCCTCCACTTT
abundance: .; j_gene: TRBJ1-4; v_gene: TRBV15; d_gene: .; CDR3aa: CATSRDILVKATNEKLFF; CDR3nt: TGTGCCACCAGCAGAGATATACTCGTAAAGGCAACTAATGAAAAACTGTTTTTT
abundance: .; j_gene: TRBJ1-3; v_gene: TRBV7-9; d_gene: .; CDR3aa: CASSSPPGLNSGNTIYF; CDR3nt: TGTGCCAGCAGCTCCCCTCCAGGGCTAAACTCTGGAAACACCATATATTTT
abundance: once; j_gene: TRBJ2-7; v_gene: TRBV29-1; d_gene: .; CDR3aa: CSTIGGPSYEQYF; CDR3nt: TGCAGTACGATAGGGGGTCCCTCCTACGAGCAGTACTTC
abundance: .; j_gene: TRBJ2-5; v_gene: TRBV10-3; d_gene: TRBD1; CDR3aa: CAISDTGAETQYF; CDR3nt: TGTGCCATCAGTGACACAGGGGCTGAGACCCAGTACTTC
abundance: .; j_gene: TRBJ2-1; v_gene: TRBV6-6; d_gene: .; CDR3aa: CASSYHNRENEQFF; CDR3nt: TGTGCCAGCAGTTACCACAACAGGGAGAATGAGCAGTTCTTC
abundance: once; j_gene: TRBJ2-3; v_gene: TRBV29-1; d_gene: .; CDR3aa: CSVGAPRSADTQYF; CDR3nt: TGCAGCGTTGGAGCTCCCCGATCGGCAGATACGCAGTATTTT
abundance: .; j_gene: TRBJ2-1; v_gene: TRBV5-6; d_gene: TRBD2; CDR3aa: CASSLGSGGPLVGQFF; CDR3nt: TGTGCCAGCAGCTTGGGTAGCGGGGGCCCTTTAGTGGGGCAGTTCTTC
abundance: .; j_gene: TRBJ2-5; v_gene: TRBV5-1; d_gene: TRBD1; CDR3aa: CASSSGQATGAQYF; CDR3nt: TGCGCCAGCAGCTCAGGACAGGCCACCGGGGCCCAGTACTTC
abundance: .; j_gene: TRBJ2-3; v_gene: TRBV9; d_gene: TRBD2; CDR3aa: CASSPEGSGADTQYF; CDR3nt: TGTGCCAGCAGCCCCGAGGGTAGCGGGGCAGATACGCAGTATTTT
abundance: .; j_gene: TRBJ1-1; v_gene: TRBV4-1; d_gene: .; CDR3aa: CASSQGSTEAFF; CDR3nt: TGCGCCAGCAGCCAAGGAAGCACTGAAGCTTTCTTT
abundance: .; j_gene: TRBJ1-1; v_gene: TRBV7-9; d_gene: .; CDR3aa: CASSLVGGPNTEAFF; CDR3nt: TGTGCCAGCAGCTTAGTGGGGGGCCCGAACACTGAAGCTTTCTTT
abundance: once; j_gene: TRBJ2-3; v_gene: TRBV4-1; d_gene: .; CDR3aa: CASSPAQTTPTDTQYF; CDR3nt: TGCGCCAGCAGCCCCGCCCAGACCACCCCCACAGATACGCAGTATTTT
abundance: .; j_gene: TRBJ2-2; v_gene: TRBV11-2; d_gene: TRBD1; CDR3aa: CASSFGQGKSEELFF; CDR3nt: TGTGCCAGCAGCTTTGGACAGGGCAAGTCCGAGGAGCTGTTTTTT
abundance: once; j_gene: TRBJ2-7; v_gene: TRBV11-2; d_gene: .; CDR3aa: CASSLGVEQYF; CDR3nt: TGTGCCAGCAGCTTAGGTGTCGAGCAGTACTTC
abundance: .; j_gene: TRBJ2-1; v_gene: TRBV11-2; d_gene: .; CDR3aa: CASSLIWGAWNEQFF; CDR3nt: TGTGCCAGCAGCTTAATCTGGGGGGCGTGGAATGAGCAGTTCTTC
abundance: .; j_gene: TRBJ2-3; v_gene: TRBV6-5; d_gene: .; CDR3aa: CASSYWSGKDTDTQYF; CDR3nt: TGTGCCAGCAGTTACTGGTCCGGGAAAGACACAGATACGCAGTATTTT
abundance: once; j_gene: TRBJ2-7; v_gene: TRBV27; d_gene: .; CDR3aa: CASSLIAHHEQYF; CDR3nt: TGTGCCAGCAGTTTAATCGCCCACCACGAGCAGTACTTC
abundance: .; j_gene: TRBJ2-7; v_gene: TRBV6-5; d_gene: .; CDR3aa: CASSSTGAGYEQYF; CDR3nt: TGTGCCAGCAGTTCCACGGGGGCAGGCTACGAGCAGTACTTC
abundance: .; j_gene: TRBJ2-7; v_gene: TRBV10-3; d_gene: TRBD1; CDR3aa: CAISVPGQGNYEQYF; CDR3nt: TGTGCCATCAGTGTCCCGGGACAGGGGAATTACGAGCAGTACTTC
abundance: .; j_gene: TRBJ1-2; v_gene: TRBV29-1; d_gene: .; CDR3aa: CSVEDLINYGYTF; CDR3nt: TGCAGCGTTGAAGATCTTATTAACTATGGCTACACCTTC
abundance: .; j_gene: TRBJ2-1; v_gene: TRBV6-5; d_gene: TRBD1; CDR3aa: CASSYGAGTGEEFF; CDR3nt: TGTGCCAGCAGTTATGGAGCAGGGACAGGGGAGGAGTTCTTC
abundance: .; j_gene: TRBJ1-2; v_gene: TRBV27; d_gene: .; CDR3aa: CASSLGGRQGGYTF; CDR3nt: TGTGCCAGCAGCTTAGGGGGGCGCCAGGGTGGCTACACCTTC
abundance: .; j_gene: TRBJ2-3; v_gene: TRBV4-1; d_gene: TRBD2; CDR3aa: CASSQDGAGGEGDTQYF; CDR3nt: TGCGCCAGCAGCCAAGATGGGGCGGGAGGGGAGGGGGATACGCAGTATTTT
abundance: .; j_gene: TRBJ2-5; v_gene: TRBV4-1; d_gene: TRBD1; CDR3aa: CASSHPGQGRMETQYF; CDR3nt: TGCGCCAGCAGCCATCCCGGACAGGGAAGGATGGAGACCCAGTACTTC
abundance: .; j_gene: TRBJ2-7; v_gene: TRBV5-6; d_gene: TRBD1; CDR3aa: CASSFGGTAYEQYF; CDR3nt: TGTGCCAGCAGCTTCGGTGGGACAGCCTACGAGCAGTACTTC